This TCR beta chain is drawn from a study of identical twins. TCRdb reprocessed the 5' RACE reads with MiXCR, giving one entry per CDR3 protein. This table has 550,000 to 700,000 distinct CDR3 sequences, 20% to 25% appearing once. Germline CDR1 KGHSH, CDR2 LQKENI. V dropped 6 bases and J dropped 0 bases, with 9 bases sitting between them. The CDR3 length is 15 residues. These sequences were also reported in another study, on T cells expressing NK-cell markers. That source adds: The TCR beta repertoires were obtained from sorted CD3+CD56+NKG2C+, CD3+CD56+NKG2C- and CD3+CD56-NKG2C+ T cells.

The TCR comes from a woman aged 18-35 years in good health. The gene calls are TRBV18 and TRBJ2-6; D not certain. The source material was PBMCs. CDR3 loop: CASSSPYSGANVLTF. CDR3 bases: TGTGCCAGCTCCTCTCCGTACTCTGGGGCCAACGTCCTGACTTTC.